This T cell receptor beta chain was identified in a study of cytotoxic CD8 clonotypes in ibrutinib-treated CLL. Study-level information: Within the patient group, 11 were relapsed/refractory and approximately 14 treatment-naive, and around 17 were IGHV unmutated. Outcomes included around 25 partial and 2 complete responses; after median approximately six years, 14 stayed remitted and around 12 progressed.

Study-wide findings and caveats: The study found baseline clonality above age-matched healthy donors, tracking circulating CD8+ T-cell counts. Among the clonotypes, public ones were uncommon and contracted or held stable on treatment.

About this clone: What it recognizes is unknown.

Measured with immunoSEQ multiplex PCR; TCRdb has only the in-frame clones, and not every one. The sample shows over 200,000 clones, 75% to 85% of them seen only once. This CDR3 spans 15 amino acids. Germline lookup yields CDR1 MNHNS and CDR2 SASEGT. V was clipped by 6 bases and J by 0 bases, with 11 bases between them. The sample consisted of PBMCs, taken after 12 months of ibrutinib treatment. V gene TRBV6-1 combines with J gene TRBJ1-4; D gene ambiguous. The TCR was taken from a human donor with chronic lymphocytic leukemia. In DNA form, the CDR3 reads TGTGCCAGCAGCCCAACTATTGCAACTAATGAAAAACTGTTTTTT. This sequence encodes CASSPTIATNEKLFF.